This T cell receptor beta chain was documented in a study of T-cell reconstitution after alpha-beta-depleted transplantation in children. Study-wide results and limits: When one year had passed after transplant, most T-cell counts and diversity came from newly produced T cells.

Trimming pared 0 bases from V and 3 bases from J, leaving 15 bases between. Germline lookup yields CDR1 SGHAT and CDR2 FQNNGV. The CDR3 totals 17 residues. On this clonotype: Its antigen is as yet unknown.

The authors prepared the TCRbeta library with unique molecular identifiers. TCRdb redid the calling of the PCR reads with MiXCR, one entry per CDR3 protein. The sample contains approximately 520,000 distinct CDR3 sequences, roughly 10% of which appear only once. This TCR came from a female patient aged 2-10 years who had a stem cell transplant for aplastic anemia, so the T cells may come from the graft donor. Here the sequenced sample was PBMCs, mostly from graft donor cells, taken 180 days after TCRalphabeta/CD19-depleted stem cell transplant. The V gene is TRBV11-2, the J gene TRBJ2-1, with D maybe TRBD2 (6 bases). CDR3 loop: CASSLELWRGYYNEQFF. As DNA, the CDR3 is TGTGCCAGCAGCTTAGAGTTGTGGAGGGGATACTACAATGAGCAGTTCTTC.